These 15 T cell receptor beta chains originate from one sample sequenced in a study of Tregs in tolerant kidney transplant recipients. Assay used: immunoSEQ multiplex PCR; TCRdb lists only in-frame clones, some missing. The sample totals fewer than 40,000 clones; its top ten clones hold more than 6.5%. Sequenced material: CD8+ T cells from blood, taken before the transplant. The receptors originated from a human donor who received a combined kidney and bone marrow transplant.

A note on this clone: The read is 3 residues too short to cover the CDR3 end, so that end is filled in from the germline J gene. The chain combines TRBV7-8 with TRBJ2-7; 8 bases map to TRBD1. CDR3 length equals 15 residues. V was pared by 5 bases and J by 2 bases, with 8 bases of the junction left unmatched. CDR1 is SGHVS and CDR2 is FQNEAQ in the germline V gene. The covered CDR3 bases are TGTGCCAGCAGCCCCCCGGACAGGGTGGCCTACGAG. This codes for CASSPPDRVAYE. The CDR3 in its entirety is CASSPPDRVAYEQYF.

Remarks on this clone: The read comes to an end 3 residues before the CDR3 does, leaving the germline J gene to fill in the end. The rearrangement joins TRBV10-3 to TRBJ1-2; the match to TRBD1 covers 8 bases. Germline V gene sequence: CDR1 ENHRY, CDR2 SYGVKD. This CDR3 region has 14 residues. Unmatched junction bases numbered 11, after V lost 10 bases and J lost 4 bases. CDR3 residues: CATNNGQGGYGYTF. The sequenced CDR3 bases are TGTGCCACTAATAATGGACAGGGAGGCTATGGC.

Note on this clone: The sequence runs out 3 residues before the end of the CDR3; the remainder is reconstructed from the germline J gene. The chain carries TRBV29-1 and TRBJ2-3; 13 bases align to TRBD2. The J segment lost 3 bases and the V segment lost 7 bases, leaving 19 bases of the junction unmatched. CDR1 and CDR2 (germline): SQVTM, ANQGSEA. The CDR3 loop spans 19 amino acids. This chain's CDR3 is CSAQGGLPGLAGLTDTQYF. Incomplete CDR3 DNA: TGCAGCGCGCAAGGGGGTTTACCGGGACTAGCGGGGCTGACAGATACG.

For this clone: The read comes to an end 3 residues before the CDR3 does, leaving the germline J gene to fill in the end. This chain joins TRBV19 and TRBJ2-4; possible D gene TRBD1, 5 bases. Germline CDR1 is LNHDA and CDR2 is SQIVND (reference sequence). The CDR3 length is 15 residues. The V end lost 2 bases, the J end lost 4 bases, and 12 bases lay between the germline ends. CDR3 DNA (partial): TGTGCCAGTAGTATATGGGGCCAGGGTAAAAACATT. This gives the protein CASSIWGQGKNI. The whole CDR3 protein reads CASSIWGQGKNIQYF.

A note on this clone: With the read ending 3 residues before the CDR3 end, the germline J gene is used to fill in that end. This sequence joins TRBV6-1 and TRBJ2-1; the match to TRBD1 covers 11 bases. Trimming cost V 1 base and J 5 bases; bases outside gene matches: 4. There are 16 residues in the CDR3. CDR1 is MNHNS, CDR2 SASEGT, per germline. The covered CDR3 bases are TGTGCCAGCAGTGAAGTTGGACAGGGGGCCCACAATGAG. It yields the protein CASSEVGQGAHNE. The CDR3, in full, reads CASSEVGQGAHNEQFF.

Notes on this clone: Coverage ceases 3 residues before the CDR3 finishes, and the germline J gene fills in the end. The chain employs TRBV7-8 and TRBJ2-7, with TRBD1 identical over 10 bases. The germline gives CDR1 SGHVS, CDR2 FQNEAQ. With 2 bases clipped from V and 4 bases from J, the junction kept 11 bases outside the gene matches. The CDR3 runs 17 residues. The sequenced part of the CDR3 DNA is TGTGCCAGCAGCTTATCAAAACCGGGACAGGGGTTATACGAG. Its translation is CASSLSKPGQGLYE. The whole CDR3 protein reads CASSLSKPGQGLYEQYF.

Turning to this clone: The read gets to within 3 residues of the CDR3 end, and the germline J gene fills in the rest. The rearrangement uses TRBV19 and TRBJ1-2; TRBD1 aligns across 8 bases. Germline V gene lookup returns CDR1 LNHDA and CDR2 SQIVND (reference sequence). There are 15 residues in the CDR3. The V and J ends lost 7 bases and 7 bases, in that order; junction bases with no gene match: 14. The CDR3 bases that were read are TGTGCCAGTACCCAAGACAGGGGCCAGATCGTTGGC. It translates to CASTQDRGQIVG. The full CDR3 is CASTQDRGQIVGYTF. The full variable domain, completed using reference TRBV19 and TRBJ1-2, is DGGITQSPKYLFRKEGQNVTLSCEQNLNHDAMYWYRQDPGQGLRLIYYSQIVNDFQKGDIAEGYSVSREKKESFPLTVTSAQKNPTAFYLCASTQDRGQIVGYTFGSGTRLTVV.

A remark on this clone: The missing CDR3 end, 3 residues past where the read stops, is filled in from the germline J gene. The rearrangement joins TRBV5-1 to TRBJ1-1, with no clear D. Germline V CDR1 and CDR2: SGHRS, YFSETQ. Trimming took 2 bases from V and 1 from J, leaving 9 bases between them. This CDR3 region has 14 residues. This CDR3 reads CASSFLDKNTEAFF. The DNA read from the CDR3 is TGCGCCAGCAGCTTCCTCGACAAGAACACTGAA.

As regards this clone: The missing CDR3 end, 3 residues past where the read stops, is filled in from the germline J gene. The chain employs TRBV7-2 and TRBJ2-1, with a possible D match to TRBD2 (6 bases). Germline assignment: CDR1 SGHTA and CDR2 FQGNSA. The CDR3 totals 16 residues. V shed 0 bases and J shed 0 bases, with 9 bases lying between them. The CDR3 reads CASSLARGLSYNEQFF. The covered CDR3 bases are TGTGCCAGCAGCTTAGCGAGGGGACTCTCCTACAATGAG.

A word on this clone: The sequenced fragment ends 3 residues before the CDR3 boundary, so the rest is inferred from the germline J gene. The V call is TRBV6-2 or TRBV6-3, the J call TRBJ1-1; weak D call: TRBD1 (5 bases). CDR3 length: 14 amino acids. The V end was cut by 0 bases, the J end by 4 bases, with 9 bases between. CDR1 and CDR2 from the germline V gene are MNHEY and SVGEGT. The DNA read from the CDR3 is TGTGCCAGCAGTTACTCTAATAGGGGCACTGAA. Translation: CASSYSNRGTE. The CDR3 as a whole reads CASSYSNRGTEAFF.

About this clone: The read is 3 residues too short to cover the CDR3 end, so that end is filled in from the germline J gene. The chain combines TRBV29-1 with TRBJ2-4, with a tentative D call TRBD2 (5 bases). Per the germline V gene, CDR1 is SQVTM and CDR2 is ANQGSEA. The ends were cut back, 7 bases at V and 5 bases at J, with 12 bases in the middle. This CDR3 region has 12 residues. The sequenced part of the CDR3 DNA is TGCAGCGCCTCGGACGGGGAAAACATT. Translating gives CSASDGENI. In full, the CDR3 reads CSASDGENIQYF.

Notes on this clone: The read falls 3 residues short of the CDR3 end, and the missing part is taken from the germline J gene. The J gene is TRBJ2-3, the V gene TRBV7-6, with 10 bases identical to TRBD2. Germline V CDR1 and CDR2: SGHVS, FNYEAQ. This CDR3 is 16 amino acids long. Germline trimming cut 3 bases from V and 0 bases from J; bases unmatched to any gene: 3. The CDR3 bases that were read are TGTGCCAGCAGCTTCCAGACTAGCGGGAGCACAGATACG. This sequence encodes CASSFQTSGSTDT. The CDR3 in its entirety is CASSFQTSGSTDTQYF. The full variable domain, rest sourced from reference TRBV7-6 and TRBJ2-3, is GAGVSQSPRYKVTKRGQDVALRCDPISGHVSLYWYRQALGQGPEFLTYFNYEAQQDKSGLPNDRFSAERPEGSISTLTIQRTEQRDSAMYRCASSFQTSGSTDTQYFGPGTRLTVL.

As regards this clone: The CDR3 end is not reached by the read, which stops 3 residues before it; the germline J gene fills it in. The chain is built from TRBV6-4 and TRBJ2-3, with D unresolved. The CDR3 has 15 amino acids. With 0 bases removed from V and 1 base from J, the gap between germline ends came to 8 bases. Germline V lookup: CDR1 MRHNA, CDR2 SNTAGT. The sequenced part of the CDR3 DNA is TGTGCCAGCAGTGACTCGAAGGGCGGCACAGATACG. Amino acid sequence: CASSDSKGGTDT. The whole CDR3 sequence is CASSDSKGGTDTQYF.

With regard to this clone: Read sequence stops 3 residues before the CDR3 end, and the germline J gene provides the missing end. V gene TRBV7-2 combines with J gene TRBJ1-1; 7 bases are a match to TRBD1. The V gene's germline CDR1 is SGHTA and CDR2 FQGNSA. V lost 6 bases to trimming and J lost 1 base; unmatched junction nucleotides: 5. The CDR3 runs to 14 residues. This chain's CDR3 is CASRYPGGNTEAFF. CDR3 bases read: TGTGCCAGCAGATACCCAGGGGGGAACACTGAA.

Details on this clone: The read ends 3 residues before the CDR3 terminus; that terminus is restored from the germline J gene. The chain joins TRBV7-6 to TRBJ2-3; no firm D call. CDR1 and CDR2 (germline): SGHVS, FNYEAQ. V was clipped by 4 bases and J by 0 bases, with 2 bases between them. CDR3 length: 12 residues. The sequenced part of the CDR3 DNA is TGTGCCAGCAGCTCAAGCACAGATACG. Its protein product is CASSSSTDT. The entire CDR3 reads CASSSSTDTQYF.